These T cell receptor beta chains were read from a single sample in a study of CD8+CD57+ T cells in acquired aplastic anemia. TCRdb analysed the reads with MiXCR anew, one entry per CDR3 protein. The sample has around 500,000 distinct CDR3 sequences, about a third seen once. The sample was sorted CD4+, CD8+, or CD8+CD57+ T cells (not recorded which) from PBMCs. The receptor source for this set is a human donor with aplastic anemia. CDR3s include the opening cysteine and the closing phenylalanine or tryptophan. Fields, in order: V gene, D gene, J gene, clone size, CDR3 protein, CDR3 DNA. A D gene is named only where the DNA matches it firmly. Size is omitted from some rows. Given values are once, few, many or a class for expanded clones.

>TRBV29-1|NA|TRBJ2-1|many
CSGIMVREQFF
TGCAGCGGAATAATGGTCCGTGAGCAGTTCTTC
>TRBV15|NA|TRBJ2-2|many
CATSRVGTGELFF
TGTGCCACCAGCAGAGTGGGCACCGGGGAGCTGTTTTTT
>TRBV7-3|NA|TRBJ1-5|many
CASSPDRNQPQHF
TGTGCCAGCAGCCCGGACAGAAATCAGCCCCAGCATTTT
>TRBV6-1|NA|TRBJ1-3|NA
CASSPGVSGNTIYF
TGTGCCAGCAGCCCAGGGGTTTCTGGAAACACCATATATTTT
>TRBV12-3/TRBV12-4|TRBD2|TRBJ2-1|NA
CASNSWGAGGMYNEQFF
TGTGCCAGCAACAGCTGGGGGGCGGGAGGGATGTACAATGAGCAGTTCTTC
>TRBV10-1|NA|TRBJ1-1|many
CASSHRQRNTEAFF
TGCGCCAGCAGCCACAGACAGCGGAACACTGAAGCTTTCTTT
>TRBV24-1|NA|TRBJ2-1|many
CATSDTGADYNEQFF
TGTGCCACCAGTGACACCGGGGCAGATTACAATGAGCAGTTCTTC
>TRBV24-1|NA|TRBJ2-3|once
CATSDLSGAKADTQYF
TGTGCCACCAGTGATTTGTCGGGGGCCAAGGCAGATACGCAGTATTTT
>TRBV11-2|NA|TRBJ2-5|few
CASSLEGSQGWETQYF
TGTGCCAGCAGCTTAGAGGGTTCTCAGGGATGGGAGACCCAGTACTTC
>TRBV5-1|TRBD1|TRBJ2-1|NA
CASSAGTGGANEQFF
TGCGCCAGCAGCGCCGGGACAGGGGGCGCGAATGAGCAGTTCTTC
>TRBV6-5|NA|TRBJ2-7|few
CASSYPLAEQYF
TGTGCCAGCAGTTACCCCCTGGCCGAGCAGTACTTC
>TRBV7-2|TRBD1|TRBJ1-6|many
CASSRGRSPLHF
TGTGCCAGCAGCAGGGGGCGTTCACCCCTCCACTTT
>TRBV20-1|TRBD2|TRBJ2-1|NA
CSADLGLAGGGEQFF
TGCAGTGCCGACCTGGGACTAGCGGGAGGGGGTGAGCAGTTCTTC
>TRBV2|NA|TRBJ1-2|NA
CASNRGIYGHTF
TGTGCCAGCAACAGAGGCATCTATGGCCACACCTTC
>TRBV6-5|NA|TRBJ1-1|NA
CASSYLQETTEAFF
TGTGCCAGCAGTTACCTTCAGGAGACCACTGAAGCTTTCTTT
>TRBV14|NA|TRBJ2-7|NA
CASSLGGRTYEQYF
TGTGCCAGCTCACTCGGGGGGCGTACCTACGAGCAGTACTTC
>TRBV9|NA|TRBJ1-2|NA
CASSVGQEPGYGYTF
TGTGCCAGCAGCGTAGGACAGGAGCCTGGCTATGGCTACACCTTC
>TRBV19|TRBD1|TRBJ1-1|NA
CASSTGQGANTEAFF
TGTGCCAGTAGCACCGGACAGGGGGCCAACACTGAAGCTTTCTTT